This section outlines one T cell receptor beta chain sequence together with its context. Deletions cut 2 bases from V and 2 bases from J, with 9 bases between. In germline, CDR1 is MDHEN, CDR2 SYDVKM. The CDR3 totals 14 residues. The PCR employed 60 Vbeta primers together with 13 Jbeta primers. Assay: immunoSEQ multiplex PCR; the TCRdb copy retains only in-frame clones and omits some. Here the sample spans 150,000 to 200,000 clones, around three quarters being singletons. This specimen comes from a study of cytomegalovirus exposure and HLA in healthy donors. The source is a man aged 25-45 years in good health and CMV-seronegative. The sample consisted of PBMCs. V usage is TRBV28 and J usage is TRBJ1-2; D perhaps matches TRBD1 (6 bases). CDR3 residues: CASSLIGQNYGYTF. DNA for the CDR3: TGTGCCAGCAGTTTAATTGGACAGAACTATGGCTACACCTTC.